This T cell receptor (beta chain) stems from a study of T cells in Graves' hyperthyroidism and ophthalmopathy. The study, taken as a whole, reports: Blood also showed most of the thyroid clonotypes that were expanded above 0.001.

The CDR3 regions of TCR beta were amplified from RNA transcripts. When the TCR CDR3 underwent first-round RT-PCR, the HTBI primer set was used. Using its own MiXCR run on the multiplex PCR reads, TCRdb lists one record per CDR3 protein. The sample holds approximately 480,000 distinct CDR3 sequences, 20% seen once. Graves' hyperthyroidism is called stable when ophthalmopathy does not progress within 18 months. For the diagnoses, clinical symptoms, serum thyroxine and TRAb, thyroid ultrasound and orbital computed tomography were used. J was trimmed by 4 bases and V by 3 bases; bases with no gene match: 5. The CDR3 spans 15 residues. CDR1 LNHDA and CDR2 SQIVND come from the germline V gene (reference sequence). This clonotype was seen more than once but under ten times. Antigen: not known.

The sequenced sample consisted of blood. J is TRBJ2-7 and V is TRBV19, with 11 bases identical to TRBD2. This sequence originates from a man between 18 and 29 years old with Graves' hyperthyroidism. The CDR3 nucleotides read TGTGCCAGTAGTATGCCGGGACTAGCGGATTACGAGCAGTACTTC. Its translation is CASSMPGLADYEQYF.